The sequence of this T cell receptor (beta chain) was determined in a study of blood T cells in healthy people across ages. As for the study in general: About one barcoded beta molecule per two T cells was the capture yield of template switching.

Deletions cut 0 bases from V and 3 bases from J, with 15 bases between. From germline, CDR1 is LNHNV and CDR2 YYDKDF (reference sequence). This CDR3 comprises 16 residues. A sample-barcoded 5' primer and a J-beta primer mix were used in a second PCR of about 6 to 12 cycles. With 12 random nucleotides, a template-switch adaptor tagged each individual cDNA molecule. Via MiXCR, TCRdb re-called the 5' RACE reads, giving one row per CDR3 protein. The sample gives around 1.5 million distinct CDR3 sequences, roughly 64% of which show up once; over 5.5% is in the top ten. Broader study findings: Older age coincided with a roughly linear decline in TCR beta diversity per million T cells. Donor CMV status, an unknown factor, possibly confounded changes in expanded clonotypes.

In regard to this clonotype: Its antigen remains unknown.

The TCR was taken from a man in his late teens or twenties in good health. This rearrangement joins TRBV15 to TRBJ2-7; D call uncertain. What was sequenced was blood. The CDR3 nucleotides are TGTGCCACCAGCAGAGATCTGACGAACTTACTCTACGAGCAGTACTTC. Its protein is CATSRDLTNLLYEQYF.